The rows below give T cell receptor beta chains drawn from one sample of a study of T cell responses to AZD1222 COVID-19 vaccine. Clones were read by immunoSEQ multiplex PCR, and TCRdb kept only the in-frame ones, dropping some. The sample carries 95,000 to 110,000 clones, 85% to 95% recorded once. Sequencing was performed on peripheral blood, taken on day 0 of AZD1222 vaccination. The receptors were sampled from an adult in good health. CDR3s include the opening cysteine and the closing phenylalanine or tryptophan. D genes are given only for firm matches. Clone sizes are given selectively: once, few, many, or a class where the clone is expanded.

CDR3nt	CDR3aa	d_gene	j_gene	v_gene	abundance
TGTGCCAGCTCGAGACGGGAGGGCCCAAATGAGCAGTTCTTC	CASSRREGPNEQFF	TRBD2	TRBJ2-1	TRBV18	.
TGTGCCAGTAGTAGTGACAGACTGAACACTGAAGCTTTCTTT	CASSSDRLNTEAFF	.	TRBJ1-1	TRBV19	once
TGTGCCAGCAGCCCCGACCCCACCCCACAATTTGAGCAGTTCTTC	CASSPDPTPQFEQFF	.	TRBJ2-1	TRBV3-1/TRBV3-2	.
TGTGCCAGCAGTGAGTCAATGGGACAGGGGGCTAGCTATGGCTACACCTTC	CASSESMGQGASYGYTF	TRBD1	TRBJ1-2	TRBV6-1	.
TGTGCCAGCAGTGAAGTCCAGGGGCATGAAAAACTGTTTTTT	CASSEVQGHEKLFF	.	TRBJ1-4	TRBV2	.
TGTGCCAGCACGAACAGGGGATATTCACCCCTCCACTTT	CASTNRGYSPLHF	TRBD1	TRBJ1-6	TRBV27	.
TGCGCCAGCAGCCAAGTTCCCGGAGCACTAGCCAAAAACATTCAGTACTTC	CASSQVPGALAKNIQYF	.	TRBJ2-4	TRBV4-1	.
TGTGCCAGCAGCTTCATCGGGGAAAAACTGTTTTTT	CASSFIGEKLFF	.	TRBJ1-4	TRBV5-4	.
TGTGCCAGCAGTTACGGGGCCCTGAACACTGAAGCTTTCTTT	CASSYGALNTEAFF	.	TRBJ1-1	TRBV6-5	.
TGCAGCGTCGTCCCTCGGGACAGGGGAAACTATGGCTACACCTTC	CSVVPRDRGNYGYTF	TRBD1	TRBJ1-2	TRBV29-1	.
TGTGCCATCAGTTTGACAGGAATCCAAGAGACCCAGTACTTC	CAISLTGIQETQYF	.	TRBJ2-5	TRBV10-3	.
TGTGCCAGCAGCCTGCCCCCTGGAAACACCATATATTTT	CASSLPPGNTIYF	.	TRBJ1-3	TRBV6-5	.
TGTGCCTGGAGTCCACAGAGGAATCAGCCCCAGCATTTT	CAWSPQRNQPQHF	.	TRBJ1-5	TRBV30	.
TGTGCCAGCAGCTTAGGGGGTAGCTATGCCTACAATGAGCAGTTCTTC	CASSLGGSYAYNEQFF	.	TRBJ2-1	TRBV7-9	.
TGTGCCTGGAGTCCTACAGGGAGCTGGCGCTACACCTTC	CAWSPTGSWRYTF	.	TRBJ1-2	TRBV30	.
TGTGCCAGCAGCCAAGAAGTCAGGGGAGAGACCCAGTACTTC	CASSQEVRGETQYF	.	TRBJ2-5	TRBV3-1/TRBV3-2	.
TGTGCCAGCAGAACAGGGACTAGCGGGATCTATGAGCAGTTCTTC	CASRTGTSGIYEQFF	TRBD2	TRBJ2-1	TRBV6-5	.
TGTGCCAGCAGTATAAGCTTCTCCTACGAGCAGTACTTC	CASSISFSYEQYF	.	TRBJ2-7	TRBV6-2/TRBV6-3	.
TGCAGCGTTGAGTGGGCGAGGGTTCCCTACGAGCAGTACTTC	CSVEWARVPYEQYF	.	TRBJ2-7	TRBV29-1	once
TGTGCCAGCAGCTTACCGGCGGGAGGGCAAGCCTACGAGCAGTACTTC	CASSLPAGGQAYEQYF	TRBD2	TRBJ2-7	TRBV7-2	.
TGTGCCAGCAGTCCCGGACAGGGCCAAGAGACCCAGTACTTC	CASSPGQGQETQYF	TRBD1	TRBJ2-5	TRBV27	.
TGTGCCAGCAGCTTGGGGTACTACGAGCAGTACTTC	CASSLGYYEQYF	.	TRBJ2-7	TRBV5-6	.
TGTGCCAGCAGCTTAGATGGGACAGGTCTTGATACGCAGTATTTT	CASSLDGTGLDTQYF	TRBD1	TRBJ2-3	TRBV13	.
TGTGCCAGCAGTCATGGCGGGAGGCCCCGTATGAATGAGCAGTTCTTC	CASSHGGRPRMNEQFF	TRBD2	TRBJ2-1	TRBV14	once
TGTGCCAGCAGTGAGGGCGGCGATGAGCAGTTCTTC	CASSEGGDEQFF	.	TRBJ2-1	TRBV2	.
TGTGCCAGCAGCTTAGGACTAGCGGGCTACAATGAGCAGTTCTTC	CASSLGLAGYNEQFF	TRBD2	TRBJ2-1	TRBV7-6	.
TGTGCCAGCAGTGGTTCGGGGGGTCAGCCCCAGCATTTT	CASSGSGGQPQHF	.	TRBJ1-5	TRBV2	.